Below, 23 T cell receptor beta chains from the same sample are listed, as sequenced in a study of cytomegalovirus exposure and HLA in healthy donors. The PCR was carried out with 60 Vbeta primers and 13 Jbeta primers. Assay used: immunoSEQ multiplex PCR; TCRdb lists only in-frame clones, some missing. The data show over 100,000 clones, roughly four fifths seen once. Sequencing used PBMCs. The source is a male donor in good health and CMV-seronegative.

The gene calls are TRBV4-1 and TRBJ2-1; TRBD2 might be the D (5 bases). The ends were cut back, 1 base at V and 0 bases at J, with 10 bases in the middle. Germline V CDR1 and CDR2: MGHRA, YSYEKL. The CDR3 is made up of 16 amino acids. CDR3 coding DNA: TGCGCCAGCAGCCAAGGAGCGGACCTCTCCTACAATGAGCAGTTCTTC. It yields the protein CASSQGADLSYNEQFF.

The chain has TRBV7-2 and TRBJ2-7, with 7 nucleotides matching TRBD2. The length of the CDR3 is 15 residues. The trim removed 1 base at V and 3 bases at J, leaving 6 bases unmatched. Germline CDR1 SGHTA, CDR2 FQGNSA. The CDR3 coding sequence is TGTGCCAGCAGCTTAGGGGGGGGGAAACTCTACGAGCAGTACTTC. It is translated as CASSLGGGKLYEQYF.

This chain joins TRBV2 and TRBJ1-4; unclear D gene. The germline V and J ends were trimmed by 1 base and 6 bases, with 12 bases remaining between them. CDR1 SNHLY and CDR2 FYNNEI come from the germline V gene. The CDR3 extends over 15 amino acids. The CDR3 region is CASSEGSRRDEKLFF. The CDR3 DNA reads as TGTGCCAGCAGTGAAGGGTCCCGCCGGGATGAAAAACTGTTTTTT. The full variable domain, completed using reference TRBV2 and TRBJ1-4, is EPEVTQTPSHQVTQMGQEVILRCVPISNHLYFYWYRQILGQKVEFLVSFYNNEISEKSEIFDDQFSVERPDGSNFTLKIRSTKLEDSAMYFCASSEGSRRDEKLFFGSGTQLSVL.

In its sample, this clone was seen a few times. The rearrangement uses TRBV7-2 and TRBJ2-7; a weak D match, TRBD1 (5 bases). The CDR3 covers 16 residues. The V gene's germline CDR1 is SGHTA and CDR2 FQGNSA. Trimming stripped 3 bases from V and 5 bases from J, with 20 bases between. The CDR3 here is CASSFRLRHQGDEQYF. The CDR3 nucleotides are TGTGCCAGCAGCTTTAGGTTAAGACACCAAGGGGACGAGCAGTACTTC.

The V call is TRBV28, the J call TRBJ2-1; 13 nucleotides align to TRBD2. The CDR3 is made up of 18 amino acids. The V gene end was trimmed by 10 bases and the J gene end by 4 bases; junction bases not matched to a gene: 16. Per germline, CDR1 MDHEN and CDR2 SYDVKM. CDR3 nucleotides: TGTGCCACGTTCTCCCCCACCGGACTAGCGGGAGTATACAATGAGCAGTTCTTC. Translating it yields CATFSPTGLAGVYNEQFF.

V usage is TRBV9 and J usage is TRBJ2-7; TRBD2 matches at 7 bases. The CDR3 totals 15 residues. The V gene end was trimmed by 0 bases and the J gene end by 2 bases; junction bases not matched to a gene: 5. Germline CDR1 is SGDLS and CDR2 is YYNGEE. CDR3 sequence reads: CASSVEAGLAYEQYF. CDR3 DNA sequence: TGTGCCAGCAGCGTAGAAGCGGGGCTAGCCTACGAGCAGTACTTC.

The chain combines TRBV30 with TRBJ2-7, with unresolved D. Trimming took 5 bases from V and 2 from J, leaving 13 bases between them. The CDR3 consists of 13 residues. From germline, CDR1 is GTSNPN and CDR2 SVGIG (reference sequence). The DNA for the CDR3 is TGTGCCTGGCGAGGCAAACCAGCCTACGAGCAGTACTTC. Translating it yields CAWRGKPAYEQYF.

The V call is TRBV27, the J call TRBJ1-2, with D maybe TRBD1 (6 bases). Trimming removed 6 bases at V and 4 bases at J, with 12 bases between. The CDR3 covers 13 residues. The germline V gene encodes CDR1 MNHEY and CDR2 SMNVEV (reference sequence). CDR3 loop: CASSLTGIYGYTF. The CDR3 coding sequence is TGTGCCAGCAGCCTTACAGGGATCTATGGCTACACCTTC.

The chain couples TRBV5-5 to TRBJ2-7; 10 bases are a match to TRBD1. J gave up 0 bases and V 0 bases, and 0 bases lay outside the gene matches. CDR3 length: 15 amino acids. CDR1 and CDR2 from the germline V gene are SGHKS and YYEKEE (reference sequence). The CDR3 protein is CASSLGTGGSYEQYF. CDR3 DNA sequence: TGTGCCAGCAGCTTGGGGACAGGGGGCTCCTACGAGCAGTACTTC. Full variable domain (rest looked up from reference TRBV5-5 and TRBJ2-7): DAGVTQSPTHLIKTRGQQVTLRCSPISGHKSVSWYQQVLGQGPQFIFQYYEKEERGRGNFPDRFSARQFPNYSSELNVNALLLGDSALYLCASSLGTGGSYEQYFGPGTRLTVT.

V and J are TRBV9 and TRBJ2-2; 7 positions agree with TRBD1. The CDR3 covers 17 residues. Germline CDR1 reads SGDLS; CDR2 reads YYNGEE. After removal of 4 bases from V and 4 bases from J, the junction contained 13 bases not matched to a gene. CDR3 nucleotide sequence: TGTGCCAGCAGCCCTCACCACAGGGGCGTAGGCACCGGGGAGCTGTTTTTT. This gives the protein CASSPHHRGVGTGELFF.

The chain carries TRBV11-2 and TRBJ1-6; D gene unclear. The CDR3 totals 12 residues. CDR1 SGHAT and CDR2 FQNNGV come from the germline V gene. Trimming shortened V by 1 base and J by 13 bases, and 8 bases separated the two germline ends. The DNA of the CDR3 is TGTGCCAGCAGCTTAGCGGTTTTCCCCCTCCACTTT. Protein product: CASSLAVFPLHF.

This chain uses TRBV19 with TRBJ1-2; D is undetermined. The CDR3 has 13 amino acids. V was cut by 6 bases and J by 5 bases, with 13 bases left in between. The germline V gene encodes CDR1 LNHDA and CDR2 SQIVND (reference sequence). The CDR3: CASRRTGAYGYTF. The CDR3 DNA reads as TGTGCCAGTAGACGGACGGGAGCTTATGGCTACACCTTC.

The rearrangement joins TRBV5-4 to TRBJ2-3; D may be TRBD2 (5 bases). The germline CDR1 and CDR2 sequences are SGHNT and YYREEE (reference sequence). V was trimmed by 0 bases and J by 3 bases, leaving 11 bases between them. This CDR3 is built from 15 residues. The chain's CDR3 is CASSLAGLGTDTQYF. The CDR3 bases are TGTGCCAGCAGCTTGGCGGGATTAGGGACAGATACGCAGTATTTT.

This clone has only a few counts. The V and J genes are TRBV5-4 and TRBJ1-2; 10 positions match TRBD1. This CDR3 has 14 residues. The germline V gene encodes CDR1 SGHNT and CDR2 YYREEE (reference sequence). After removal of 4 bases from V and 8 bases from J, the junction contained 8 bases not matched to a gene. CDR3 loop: CASSPDRGSWGYTF. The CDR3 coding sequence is TGTGCCAGCAGCCCGGACAGGGGGTCTTGGGGCTACACCTTC.

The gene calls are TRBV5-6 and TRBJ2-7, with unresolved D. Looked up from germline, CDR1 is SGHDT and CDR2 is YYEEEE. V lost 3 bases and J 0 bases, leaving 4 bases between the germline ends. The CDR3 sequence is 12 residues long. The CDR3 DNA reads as TGTGCCAGCAGCTGGAGCTCCTACGAGCAGTACTTC. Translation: CASSWSSYEQYF.

CDR3 DNA sequence: TGTGCCAGCAGCTCAGGACTAGCGGGCACCGGGGAGCTGTTTTTT. Translated, it gives CASSSGLAGTGELFF. The chain carries TRBV7-3 and TRBJ2-2; 11 bases map to TRBD2. Germline CDR1 and CDR2: SGHTA and FQGTGA. The CDR3 spans 15 residues. Trimming took 4 bases from V and 4 from J; bases not matched to a gene: 2.

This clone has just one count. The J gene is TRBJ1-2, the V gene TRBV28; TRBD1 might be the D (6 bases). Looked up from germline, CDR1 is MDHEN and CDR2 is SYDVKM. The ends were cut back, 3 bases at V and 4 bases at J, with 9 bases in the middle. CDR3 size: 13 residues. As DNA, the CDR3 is TGTGCCAGCAGTTTGCCAGGGGTCTATGGCTACACCTTC. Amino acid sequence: CASSLPGVYGYTF.

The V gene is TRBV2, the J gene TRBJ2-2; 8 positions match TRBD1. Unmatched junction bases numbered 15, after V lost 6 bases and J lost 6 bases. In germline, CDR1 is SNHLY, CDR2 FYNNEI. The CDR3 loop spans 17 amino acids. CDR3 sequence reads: CASRVTGAQRWSGELFF. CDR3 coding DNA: TGTGCCAGCAGGGTGACAGGGGCCCAGCGGTGGTCCGGGGAGCTGTTTTTT.

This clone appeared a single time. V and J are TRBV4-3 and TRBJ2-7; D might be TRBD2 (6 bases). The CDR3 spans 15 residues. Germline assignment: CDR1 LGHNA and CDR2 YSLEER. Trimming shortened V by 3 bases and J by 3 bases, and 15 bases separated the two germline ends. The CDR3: CASSQEGRGNYEQYF. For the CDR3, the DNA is TGCGCCAGCAGCCAGGAGGGACGGGGAAACTACGAGCAGTACTTC.

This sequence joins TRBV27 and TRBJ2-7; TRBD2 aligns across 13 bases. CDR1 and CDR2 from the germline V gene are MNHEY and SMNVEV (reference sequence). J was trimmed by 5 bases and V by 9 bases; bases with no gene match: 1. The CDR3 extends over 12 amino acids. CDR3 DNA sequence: TGTGCCAGTGGGACTAGCGGGAACGAGCAGTACTTC. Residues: CASGTSGNEQYF.

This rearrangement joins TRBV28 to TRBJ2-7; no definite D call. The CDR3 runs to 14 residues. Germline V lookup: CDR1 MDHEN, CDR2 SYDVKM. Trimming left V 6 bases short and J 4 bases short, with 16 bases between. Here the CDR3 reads CASSLAPLGYEQYF. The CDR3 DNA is TGTGCCAGCAGCCTGGCCCCCCTAGGTTACGAGCAGTACTTC.

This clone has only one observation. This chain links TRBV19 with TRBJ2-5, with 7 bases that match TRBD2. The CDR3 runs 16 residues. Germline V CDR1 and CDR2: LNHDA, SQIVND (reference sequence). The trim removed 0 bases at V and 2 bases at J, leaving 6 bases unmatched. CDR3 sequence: CASSIDRDYRQETQYF. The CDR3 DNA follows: TGTGCCAGTAGTATAGATAGGGACTATCGACAAGAGACCCAGTACTTC.

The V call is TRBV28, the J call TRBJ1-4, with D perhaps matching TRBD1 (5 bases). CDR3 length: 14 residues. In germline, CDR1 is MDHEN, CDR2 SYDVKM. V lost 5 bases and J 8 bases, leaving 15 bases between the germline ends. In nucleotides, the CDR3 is TGTGCCAGCAGTGTGAACCGGGGGGGGGAAAAACTGTTTTTT. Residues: CASSVNRGGEKLFF.